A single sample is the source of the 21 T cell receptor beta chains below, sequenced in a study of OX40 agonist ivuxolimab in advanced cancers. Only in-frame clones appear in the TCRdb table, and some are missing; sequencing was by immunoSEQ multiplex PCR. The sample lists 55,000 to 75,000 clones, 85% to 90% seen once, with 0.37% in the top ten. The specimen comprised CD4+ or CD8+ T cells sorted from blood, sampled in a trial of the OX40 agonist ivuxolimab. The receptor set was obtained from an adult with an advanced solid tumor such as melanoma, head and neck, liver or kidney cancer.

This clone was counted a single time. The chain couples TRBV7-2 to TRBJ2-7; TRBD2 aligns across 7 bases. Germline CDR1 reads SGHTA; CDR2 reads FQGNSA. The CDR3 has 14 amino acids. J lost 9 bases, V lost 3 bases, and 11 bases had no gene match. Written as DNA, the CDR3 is TGTGCCAGCAGCTTTTCGAGCGGGACTCCTGGGCAGTACTTC. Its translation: CASSFSSGTPGQYF.

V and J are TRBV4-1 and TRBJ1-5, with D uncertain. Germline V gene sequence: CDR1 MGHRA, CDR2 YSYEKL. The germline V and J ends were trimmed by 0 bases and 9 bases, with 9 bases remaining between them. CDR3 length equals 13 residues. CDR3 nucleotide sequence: TGCGCCAGCAGCCAAGATGCCCTAGGGCCCCAGCATTTT. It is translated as CASSQDALGPQHF.

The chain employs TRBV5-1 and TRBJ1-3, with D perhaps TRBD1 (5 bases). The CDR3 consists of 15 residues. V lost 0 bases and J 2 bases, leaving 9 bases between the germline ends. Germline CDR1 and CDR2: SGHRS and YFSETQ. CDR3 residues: CASSLAGRAGNTIYF. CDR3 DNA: TGCGCCAGCAGCTTGGCTGGCAGGGCTGGAAACACCATATATTTT. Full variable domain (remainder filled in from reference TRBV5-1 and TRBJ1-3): KAGVTQTPRYLIKTRGQQVTLSCSPISGHRSVSWYQQTPGQGLQFLFEYFSETQRNKGNFPGRFSGRQFSNSRSEMNVSTLELGDSALYLCASSLAGRAGNTIYFGEGSWLTVV.

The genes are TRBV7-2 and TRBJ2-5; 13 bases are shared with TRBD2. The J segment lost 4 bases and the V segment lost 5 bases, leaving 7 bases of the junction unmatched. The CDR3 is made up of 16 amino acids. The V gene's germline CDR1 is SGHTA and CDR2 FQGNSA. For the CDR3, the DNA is TGTGCCAGCAGCCAAACTAGCGGGAGGGCCGGAGAGACCCAGTACTTC. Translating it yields CASSQTSGRAGETQYF.

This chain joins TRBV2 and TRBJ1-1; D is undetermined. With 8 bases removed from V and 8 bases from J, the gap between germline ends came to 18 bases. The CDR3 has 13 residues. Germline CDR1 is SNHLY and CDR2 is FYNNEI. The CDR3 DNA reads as TGTGCCAGCTATGGGGTCTCACATTCGGAAGCTTTCTTT. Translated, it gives CASYGVSHSEAFF.

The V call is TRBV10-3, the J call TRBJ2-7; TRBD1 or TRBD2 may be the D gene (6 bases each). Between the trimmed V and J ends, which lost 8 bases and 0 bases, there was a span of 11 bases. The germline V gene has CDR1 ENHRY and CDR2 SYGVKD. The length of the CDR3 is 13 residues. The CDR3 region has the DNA TGTGCCATCTCACCGGGGGCCTCCTACGAGCAGTACTTC. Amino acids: CAISPGASYEQYF.

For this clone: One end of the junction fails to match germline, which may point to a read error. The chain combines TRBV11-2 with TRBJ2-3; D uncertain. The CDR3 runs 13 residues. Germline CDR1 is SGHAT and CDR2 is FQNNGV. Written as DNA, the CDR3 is TGTGCCAGCAGCCTAGACCTGTCAGATACGCAGTATTTT. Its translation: CASSLDLSDTQYF.

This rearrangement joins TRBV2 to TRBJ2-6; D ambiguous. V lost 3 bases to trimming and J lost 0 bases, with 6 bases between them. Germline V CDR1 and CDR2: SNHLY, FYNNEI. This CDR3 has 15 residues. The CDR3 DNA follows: TGTGCCAGCAGTGACAGGAGCTCTGGGGCCAACGTCCTGACTTTC. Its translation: CASSDRSSGANVLTF.

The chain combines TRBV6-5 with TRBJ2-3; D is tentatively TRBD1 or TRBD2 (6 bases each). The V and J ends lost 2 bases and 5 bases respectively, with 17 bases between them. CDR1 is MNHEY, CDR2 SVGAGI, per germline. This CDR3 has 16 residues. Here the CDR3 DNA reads TGTGCCAGCAGTTACATCGGGGGCCCTCTTGTAGATACGCAGTATTTT. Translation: CASSYIGGPLVDTQYF.

The CDR3 region has the DNA TGCGCCAGCAGCCTCGGGACAGCGGGGGTCAATCAGCCCCAGCATTTT. Protein: CASSLGTAGVNQPQHF. The chain couples TRBV4-3 to TRBJ1-5; 7 bases are shared with TRBD1. Losses at the gene ends were 4 bases for V and 3 bases for J; bases not matched to a gene: 9. This CDR3 spans 16 amino acids. Germline V gives CDR1 LGHNA, CDR2 YSLEER.

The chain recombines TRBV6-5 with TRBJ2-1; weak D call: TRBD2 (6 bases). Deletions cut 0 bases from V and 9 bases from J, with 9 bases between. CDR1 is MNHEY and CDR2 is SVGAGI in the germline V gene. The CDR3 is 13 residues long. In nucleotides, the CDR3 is TGTGCCAGCAGTTACTCAAGGGGAGGTGAGCAGTTCTTC. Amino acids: CASSYSRGGEQFF.

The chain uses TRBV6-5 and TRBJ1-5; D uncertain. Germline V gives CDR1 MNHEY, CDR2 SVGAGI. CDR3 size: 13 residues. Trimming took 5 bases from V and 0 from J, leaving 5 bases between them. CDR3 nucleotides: TGTGCCAGCAGTCTTCATAGCAATCAGCCCCAGCATTTT. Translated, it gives CASSLHSNQPQHF.

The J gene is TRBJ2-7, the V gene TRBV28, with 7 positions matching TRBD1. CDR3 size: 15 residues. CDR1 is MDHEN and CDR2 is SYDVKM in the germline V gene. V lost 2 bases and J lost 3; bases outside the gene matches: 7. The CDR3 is CASSLGGQANYEQYF. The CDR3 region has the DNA TGTGCCAGCAGTTTAGGCGGACAGGCAAACTACGAGCAGTACTTC.

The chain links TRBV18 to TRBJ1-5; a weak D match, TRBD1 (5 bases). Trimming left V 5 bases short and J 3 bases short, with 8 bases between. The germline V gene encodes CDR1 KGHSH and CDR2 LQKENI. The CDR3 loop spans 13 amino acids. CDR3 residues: CASSETANQPQHF. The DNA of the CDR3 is TGTGCCAGCTCAGAGACAGCCAATCAGCCCCAGCATTTT.

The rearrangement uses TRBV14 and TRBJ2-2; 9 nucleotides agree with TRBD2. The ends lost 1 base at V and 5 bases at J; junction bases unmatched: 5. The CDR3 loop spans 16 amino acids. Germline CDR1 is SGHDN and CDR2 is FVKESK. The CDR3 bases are TGTGCCAGCAGCCAAGGGCTAGCGGGAACGACCGGGGAGCTGTTTTTT. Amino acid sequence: CASSQGLAGTTGELFF.

CDR3 nucleotides: TGTGCCAGCAGCCGTCGCCCTAGACTATACGAAAAACTGTTTTTT. Encoded protein: CASSRRPRLYEKLFF. The chain has TRBV28 and TRBJ1-4, with unresolved D. Germline assignment: CDR1 MDHEN and CDR2 SYDVKM. The length of the CDR3 is 15 residues. Between the trimmed V and J ends, which lost 6 bases and 8 bases, there was a span of 19 bases. The full variable domain, rest sourced from reference TRBV28 and TRBJ1-4, is DVKVTQSSRYLVKRTGEKVFLECVQDMDHENMFWYRQDPGLGLRLIYFSYDVKMKEKGDIPEGYSVSREKKERFSLILESASTNQTSMYLCASSRRPRLYEKLFFGSGTQLSVL.

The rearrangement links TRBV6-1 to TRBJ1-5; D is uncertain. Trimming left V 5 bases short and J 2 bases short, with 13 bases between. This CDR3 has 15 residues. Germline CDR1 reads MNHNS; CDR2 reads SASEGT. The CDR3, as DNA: TGTGCCAGCAGTCCAACAATAAGGGGCAATCAGCCCCAGCATTTT. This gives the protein CASSPTIRGNQPQHF.

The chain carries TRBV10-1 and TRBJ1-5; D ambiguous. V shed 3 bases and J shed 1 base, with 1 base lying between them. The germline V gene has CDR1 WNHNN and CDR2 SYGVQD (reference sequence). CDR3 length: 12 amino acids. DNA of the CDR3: TGCGCCAGCAGTGAAAGCAATCAGCCCCAGCATTTT. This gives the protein CASSESNQPQHF.

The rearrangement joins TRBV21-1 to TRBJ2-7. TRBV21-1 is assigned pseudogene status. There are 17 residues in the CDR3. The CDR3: CASSIIVGGPAVYEQYF. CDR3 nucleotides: TGTGCCAGCAGCATCATCGTAGGGGGGCCTGCCGTGTACGAGCAGTACTTC.

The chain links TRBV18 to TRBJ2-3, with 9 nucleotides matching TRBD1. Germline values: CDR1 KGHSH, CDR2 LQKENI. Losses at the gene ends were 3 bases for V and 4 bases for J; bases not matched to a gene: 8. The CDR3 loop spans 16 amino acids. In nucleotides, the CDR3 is TGTGCCAGCTCACCTCAAGGGGACAGGGAATCAGATACGCAGTATTTT. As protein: CASSPQGDRESDTQYF.

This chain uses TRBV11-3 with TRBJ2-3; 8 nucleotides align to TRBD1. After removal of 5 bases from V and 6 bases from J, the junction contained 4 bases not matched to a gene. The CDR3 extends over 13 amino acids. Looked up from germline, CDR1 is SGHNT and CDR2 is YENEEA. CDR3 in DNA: TGTGCCAGCAGCACAACAGGGGGTGATACGCAGTATTTT. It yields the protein CASSTTGGDTQYF.